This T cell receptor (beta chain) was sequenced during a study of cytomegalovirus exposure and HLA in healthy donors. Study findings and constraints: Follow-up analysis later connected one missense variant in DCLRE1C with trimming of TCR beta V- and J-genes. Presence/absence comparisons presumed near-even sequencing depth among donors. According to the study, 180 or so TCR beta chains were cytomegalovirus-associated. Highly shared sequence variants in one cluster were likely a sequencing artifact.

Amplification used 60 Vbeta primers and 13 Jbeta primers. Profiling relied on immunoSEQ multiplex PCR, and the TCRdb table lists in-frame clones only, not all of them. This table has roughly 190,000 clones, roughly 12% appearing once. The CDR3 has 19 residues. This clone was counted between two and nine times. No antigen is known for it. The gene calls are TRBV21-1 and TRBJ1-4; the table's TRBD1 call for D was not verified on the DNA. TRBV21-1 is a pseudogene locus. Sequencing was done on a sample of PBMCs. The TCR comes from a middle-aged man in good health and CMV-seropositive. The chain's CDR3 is CASSSEDRRTPATNEKLFF. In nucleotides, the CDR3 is TGTGCCAGCAGCTCAGAGGACAGGCGAACTCCGGCAACTAATGAAAAACTGTTTTTT.